Shown below are 11 T cell receptor beta chains from a single sample sequenced in a study of T cell repertoires in cytomegalovirus infection. In TCRdb, the reads were re-called with MiXCR into one record per CDR3 protein. In the table there are hundreds of thousands of distinct CDR3 sequences, about 33% of which are singletons. Sequencing input: PBMCs. The origin of the receptors is a human donor in good health (CMV status not recorded). Some clones in this sample may be carry-over from other donors' samples.

The chain links TRBV6-5 to TRBJ2-3; D ambiguous. This CDR3 region has 15 residues. CDR1 is MNHEY and CDR2 is SVGAGI in the germline V gene. Trimming left V 0 bases short and J 0 bases short, with 7 bases between. The CDR3 DNA reads TGTGCCAGCAGTTACTCGGGTAGAAGCACAGATACGCAGTATTTT. It yields the protein CASSYSGRSTDTQYF.

V usage is TRBV7-4 and J usage is TRBJ2-1; the match to TRBD2 covers 10 bases. V lost 4 bases and J lost 5; bases outside the gene matches: 8. The V gene's germline CDR1 is SGHVT and CDR2 SQSDAQ. The CDR3 loop spans 16 amino acids. The CDR3 reads CASSSRAGGRDNEQFF. The CDR3 nucleotides read TGTGCCAGCAGCTCCAGAGCGGGGGGGAGGGACAATGAGCAGTTCTTC. The full variable domain, in which reference TRBV7-4 and TRBJ2-1 provide the parts outside the CDR3, is GAGVSQSPRYKVAKRGRDVALRCDSISGHVTLYWYRQTLGQGSEVLTYSQSDAQRDKSGRPSGRFSAERPERSVSTLKIQRTEQGDSAVYLCASSSRAGGRDNEQFFGPGTRLTVL.

This clonotype was observed many times. The CDR3 nucleotides read TGTGCCAGCAGCCCAAGAGGGAGCTCCTATAATTCACCCCTCCACTTT. This translates into CASSPRGSSYNSPLHF. The chain uses TRBV7-2 and TRBJ1-6; D gene uncertain. There are 16 residues in the CDR3. Trimming took 5 bases from V and 0 from J, leaving 11 bases between them. CDR1 SGHTA and CDR2 FQGNSA come from the germline V gene.

As to this clonotype: Because it lacks the conserved phenylalanine or tryptophan at the end, this CDR3 is likely a read error. The V gene is TRBV4-1, the J gene TRBJ2-3; D is unclear. The CDR3 has 13 residues. CDR1 and CDR2 (germline): MGHRA, YSYEKL. The CDR3: CASSHPVADPQYL. The CDR3 coding sequence is TGCGCCAGCAGCCACCCTGTCGCAGATCCGCAGTATTTG.

The sample holds many counts of this clonotype. The chain employs TRBV28 and TRBJ2-7; maybe TRBD1 (5 bases). This CDR3 comprises 14 residues. Germline V gene sequence: CDR1 MDHEN, CDR2 SYDVKM. Trimming stripped 4 bases from V and 6 bases from J, with 16 bases between. CDR3 loop: CASSWPIQGGEQYF. The CDR3, as DNA: TGTGCCAGCAGTTGGCCGATCCAGGGTGGCGAGCAGTACTTC.

V and J are TRBV27 and TRBJ1-4; no clear D. V dropped 6 bases and J dropped 6 bases, with 14 bases sitting between them. This CDR3 is 14 amino acids long. Germline CDR1 and CDR2: MNHEY and SMNVEV (reference sequence). CDR3 sequence (DNA): TGTGCCAGCAGGCCATATATGGTGGATGAAAAACTGTTTTTT. Translated: CASRPYMVDEKLFF.

The chain carries TRBV7-2 and TRBJ1-4; maybe TRBD1 (6 bases). With 0 bases removed from V and 7 bases from J, the gap between germline ends came to 12 bases. Germline loops: CDR1 SGHTA, CDR2 FQGNSA. This CDR3 is built from 15 residues. Written as DNA, the CDR3 is TGTGCCAGCAGCTTAGCAGGGGGTGGTGGTGAAAAACTGTTTTTT. Its protein is CASSLAGGGGEKLFF.

This clonotype was detected many times. The chain recombines TRBV7-2 with TRBJ1-6; D perhaps matches TRBD1 (5 bases). Germline-derived CDR1 and CDR2 are SGHTA and FQGNSA. This CDR3 has 16 amino acids. V was cut by 5 bases and J by 7 bases, with 18 bases left in between. Written as DNA, the CDR3 is TGTGCCAGCAGCCGTGAGAGGGGTGCCGCAAATTCACCCCTCCACTTT. Protein sequence: CASSRERGAANSPLHF.

This CDR3 is CASSESKRGGPETQYF. Written as DNA, the CDR3 is TGCGCCAGCAGTGAGTCAAAAAGGGGCGGACCCGAGACCCAGTACTTC. This chain links TRBV10-2 with TRBJ2-5; weak D call: TRBD1 (5 bases). Germline CDR1 reads WSHSY; CDR2 reads SAAADI. This CDR3 is 16 amino acids long. The V end lost 0 bases, the J end lost 5 bases, and 16 bases lay between the germline ends.

This clonotype was recorded at least ten times. The chain combines TRBV12-3 or TRBV12-4 with TRBJ2-7; unclear D gene. Trimming stripped 2 bases from V and 2 bases from J, with 7 bases between. The CDR3 sequence is 13 residues long. This CDR3 is CASSLIGAYEQYF. The DNA of the CDR3 is TGTGCCAGCAGTTTAATTGGGGCCTACGAGCAGTACTTC.

Points on this clonotype: Given a much more abundant clone one base away, this may be a read error. The J gene is TRBJ2-5, the V gene TRBV7-2; D gene uncertain. Germline V gene lookup returns CDR1 SGHTA and CDR2 FQGNSA. This CDR3 is built from 14 residues. Trimming took off 5 bases at V and 4 bases at J, with 14 bases between the two ends. The CDR3 sequence: CASSPEPIGETQYF. The CDR3 DNA is TGTGCCAGCAGCCCGGAACCGATTGGAGAGACCCAGTACTTC.